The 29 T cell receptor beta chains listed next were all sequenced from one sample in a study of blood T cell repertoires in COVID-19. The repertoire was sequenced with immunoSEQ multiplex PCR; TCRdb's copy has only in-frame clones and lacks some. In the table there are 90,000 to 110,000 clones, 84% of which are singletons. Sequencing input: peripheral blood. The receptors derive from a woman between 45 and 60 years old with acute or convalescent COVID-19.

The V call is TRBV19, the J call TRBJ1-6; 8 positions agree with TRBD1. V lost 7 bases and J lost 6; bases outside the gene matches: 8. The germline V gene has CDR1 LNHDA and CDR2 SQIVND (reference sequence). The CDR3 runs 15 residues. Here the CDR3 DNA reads TGTGCCAGTAATCGTCGGGACAGGTTTAATTCACCCCTCCACTTT. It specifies CASNRRDRFNSPLHF.

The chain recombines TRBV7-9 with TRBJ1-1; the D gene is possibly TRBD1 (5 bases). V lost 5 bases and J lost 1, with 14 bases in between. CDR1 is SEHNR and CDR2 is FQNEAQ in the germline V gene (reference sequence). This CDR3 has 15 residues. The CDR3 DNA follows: TGTGCCAGCAGCATAATCAGGGCAGGGAACACTGAAGCTTTCTTT. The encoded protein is CASSIIRAGNTEAFF.

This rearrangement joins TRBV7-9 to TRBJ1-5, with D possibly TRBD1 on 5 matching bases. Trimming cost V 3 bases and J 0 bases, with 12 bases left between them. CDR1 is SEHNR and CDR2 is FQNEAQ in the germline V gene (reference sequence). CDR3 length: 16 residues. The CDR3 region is CASSLDNSISNQPQHF. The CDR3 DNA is TGTGCCAGCAGCTTGGACAACTCTATTAGCAATCAGCCCCAGCATTTT.

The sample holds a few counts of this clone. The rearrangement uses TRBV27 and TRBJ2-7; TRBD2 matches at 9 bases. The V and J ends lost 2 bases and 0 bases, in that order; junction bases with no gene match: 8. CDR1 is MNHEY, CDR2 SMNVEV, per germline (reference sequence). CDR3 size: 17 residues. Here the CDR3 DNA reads TGTGCCAGCAGTTTAGCGGACCGCGGGGGGGTCTCCTACGAGCAGTACTTC. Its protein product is CASSLADRGGVSYEQYF.

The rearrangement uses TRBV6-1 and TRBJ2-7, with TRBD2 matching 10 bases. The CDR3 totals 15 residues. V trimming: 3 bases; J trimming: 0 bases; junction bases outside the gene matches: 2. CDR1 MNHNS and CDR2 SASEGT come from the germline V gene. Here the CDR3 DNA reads TGTGCCAGCAGTGACCTAGCGGGGGACTCCTACGAGCAGTACTTC. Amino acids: CASSDLAGDSYEQYF.

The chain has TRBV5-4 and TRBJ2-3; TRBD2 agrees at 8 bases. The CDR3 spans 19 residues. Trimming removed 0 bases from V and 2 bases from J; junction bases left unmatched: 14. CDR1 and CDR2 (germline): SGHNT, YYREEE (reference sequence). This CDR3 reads CASSLGGGGSTRPTDTQYF. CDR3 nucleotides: TGTGCCAGCAGCTTGGGGGGCGGGGGGTCAACCCGCCCCACAGATACGCAGTATTTT.

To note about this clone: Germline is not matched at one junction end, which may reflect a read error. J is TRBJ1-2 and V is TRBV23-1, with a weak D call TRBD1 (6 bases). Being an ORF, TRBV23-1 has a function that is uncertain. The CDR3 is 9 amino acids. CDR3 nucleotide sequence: TGCGCCAGCAGTCTACAGGGTCCCTTC. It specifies CASSLQGPF.

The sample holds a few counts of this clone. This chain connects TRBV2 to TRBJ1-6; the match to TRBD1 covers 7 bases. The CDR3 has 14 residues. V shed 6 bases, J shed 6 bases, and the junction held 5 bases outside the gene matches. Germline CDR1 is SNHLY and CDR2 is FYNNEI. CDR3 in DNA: TGTGCCAGCAGGACCGGGACAGTTAATTCACCCCTCCACTTT. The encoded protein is CASRTGTVNSPLHF. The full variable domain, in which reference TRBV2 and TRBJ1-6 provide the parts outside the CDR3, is EPEVTQTPSHQVTQMGQEVILRCVPISNHLYFYWYRQILGQKVEFLVSFYNNEISEKSEIFDDQFSVERPDGSNFTLKIRSTKLEDSAMYFCASRTGTVNSPLHFGNGTRLTVT.

The CDR3 region has the DNA TGTGCCAGCTCCACAGGGGTTTGGGTGAACACTGAAGCTTTCTTT. Translation gives CASSTGVWVNTEAFF. The gene calls are TRBV18 and TRBJ1-1; 7 bases fit TRBD1. Germline CDR1 reads KGHSH; CDR2 reads LQKENI. This CDR3 region has 15 residues. The J segment lost 0 bases and the V segment lost 6 bases, leaving 7 bases of the junction unmatched.

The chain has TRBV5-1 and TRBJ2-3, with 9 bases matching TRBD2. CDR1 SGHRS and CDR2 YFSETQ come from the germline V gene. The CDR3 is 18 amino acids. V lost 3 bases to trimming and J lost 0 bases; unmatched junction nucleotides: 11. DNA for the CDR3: TGCGCCAGCAGCTGGACAGCGGGGGGCGTCACTAGCACAGATACGCAGTATTTT. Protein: CASSWTAGGVTSTDTQYF.

The CDR3 sequence: CASSPEGGRISGANVLTF. The CDR3 DNA sequence: TGCGCCAGCAGTCCCGAAGGGGGACGGATCTCTGGGGCCAACGTCCTGACTTTC. The rearrangement joins TRBV4-1 to TRBJ2-6; tentatively, D is TRBD1 (6 bases). Deletions cut 6 bases from V and 0 bases from J, with 18 bases between. The germline CDR1 and CDR2 sequences are MGHRA and YSYEKL. The CDR3 contains 18 residues.

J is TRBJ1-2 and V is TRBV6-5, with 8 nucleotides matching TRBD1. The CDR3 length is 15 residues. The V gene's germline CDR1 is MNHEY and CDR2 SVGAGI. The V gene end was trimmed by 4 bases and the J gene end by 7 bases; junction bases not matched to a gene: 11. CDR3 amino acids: CASSSTKDRVGGYTF. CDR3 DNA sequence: TGTGCCAGCAGTTCAACCAAGGACAGGGTGGGTGGCTACACCTTC.

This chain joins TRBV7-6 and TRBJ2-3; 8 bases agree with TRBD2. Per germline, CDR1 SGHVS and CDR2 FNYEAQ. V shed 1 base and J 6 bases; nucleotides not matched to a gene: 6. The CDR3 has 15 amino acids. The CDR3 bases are TGTGCCAGCAGCTTAGACGGGGGGGTTGTGGATACGCAGTATTTT. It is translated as CASSLDGGVVDTQYF.

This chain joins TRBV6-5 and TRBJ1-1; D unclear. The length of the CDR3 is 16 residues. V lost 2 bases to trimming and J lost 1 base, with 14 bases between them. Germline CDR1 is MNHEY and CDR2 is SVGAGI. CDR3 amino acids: CASSYGFGARNTEAFF. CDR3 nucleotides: TGTGCCAGCAGTTACGGGTTCGGAGCGAGGAACACTGAAGCTTTCTTT.

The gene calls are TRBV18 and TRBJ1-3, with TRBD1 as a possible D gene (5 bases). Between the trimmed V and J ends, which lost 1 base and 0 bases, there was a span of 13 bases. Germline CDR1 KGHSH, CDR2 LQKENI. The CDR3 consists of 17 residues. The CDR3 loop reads CASSPQGAPLSGNTIYF. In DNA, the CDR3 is TGTGCCAGCTCACCACAAGGGGCCCCTCTCTCTGGAAACACCATATATTTT.

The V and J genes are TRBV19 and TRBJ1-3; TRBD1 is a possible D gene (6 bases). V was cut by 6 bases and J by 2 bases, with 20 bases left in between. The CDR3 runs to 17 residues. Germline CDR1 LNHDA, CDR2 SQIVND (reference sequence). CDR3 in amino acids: CASRRTGQPRTGNTIYF. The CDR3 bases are TGTGCCAGTAGAAGAACCGGACAGCCCAGGACTGGAAACACCATATATTTT.

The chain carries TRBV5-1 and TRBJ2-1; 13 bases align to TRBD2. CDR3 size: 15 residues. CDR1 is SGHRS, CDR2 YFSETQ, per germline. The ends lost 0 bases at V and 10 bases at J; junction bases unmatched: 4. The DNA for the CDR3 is TGCGCCAGCAGCTTGGAACTAGCGGGGGGGCTCGAGCAGTTCTTC. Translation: CASSLELAGGLEQFF.

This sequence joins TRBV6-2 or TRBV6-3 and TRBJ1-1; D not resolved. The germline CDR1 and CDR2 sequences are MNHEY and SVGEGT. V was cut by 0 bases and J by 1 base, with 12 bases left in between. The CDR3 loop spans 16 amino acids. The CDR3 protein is CASSYSVAGSNTEAFF. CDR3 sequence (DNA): TGTGCCAGCAGTTACTCGGTCGCCGGGTCGAACACTGAAGCTTTCTTT.

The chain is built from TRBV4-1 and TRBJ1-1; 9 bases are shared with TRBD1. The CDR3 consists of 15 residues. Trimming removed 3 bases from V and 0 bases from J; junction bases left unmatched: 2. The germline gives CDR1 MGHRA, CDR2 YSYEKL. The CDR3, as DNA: TGCGCCAGCAGCCACCGGGACAGGGTGAACACTGAAGCTTTCTTT. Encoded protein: CASSHRDRVNTEAFF.

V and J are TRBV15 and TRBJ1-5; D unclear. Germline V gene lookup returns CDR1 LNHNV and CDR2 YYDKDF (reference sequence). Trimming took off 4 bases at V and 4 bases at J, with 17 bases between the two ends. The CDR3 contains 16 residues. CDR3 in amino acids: CATSTRPARSNQPQHF. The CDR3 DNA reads TGTGCCACCAGCACCAGACCTGCGAGGTCGAATCAGCCCCAGCATTTT.

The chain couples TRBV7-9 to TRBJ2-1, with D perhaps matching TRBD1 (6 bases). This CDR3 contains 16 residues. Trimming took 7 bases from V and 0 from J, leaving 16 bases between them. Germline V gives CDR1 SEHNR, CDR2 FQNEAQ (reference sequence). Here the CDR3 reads CASNKGDISSYNEQFF. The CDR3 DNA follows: TGTGCCAGCAATAAGGGGGATATCAGCTCCTACAATGAGCAGTTCTTC. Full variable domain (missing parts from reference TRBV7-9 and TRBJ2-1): DTGVSQNPRHKITKRGQNVTFRCDPISEHNRLYWYRQTLGQGPEFLTYFQNEAQLEKSRLLSDRFSAERPKGSFSTLEIQRTEQGDSAMYLCASNKGDISSYNEQFFGPGTRLTVL.

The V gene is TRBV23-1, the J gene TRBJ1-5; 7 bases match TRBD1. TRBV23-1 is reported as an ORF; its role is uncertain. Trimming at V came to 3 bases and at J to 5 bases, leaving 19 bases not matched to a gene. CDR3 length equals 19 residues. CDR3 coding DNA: TGCGCCAGCAGTCAGCGGCAGGGACACAGGGGCAAGTGGGATCAGCCCCAGCATTTT. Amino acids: CASSQRQGHRGKWDQPQHF.

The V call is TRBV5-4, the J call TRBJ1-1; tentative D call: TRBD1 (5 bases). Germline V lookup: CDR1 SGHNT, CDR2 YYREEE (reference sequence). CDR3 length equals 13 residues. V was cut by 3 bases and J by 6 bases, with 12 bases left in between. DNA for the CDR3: TGTGCCAGCAGCTCACAGGTCCAGGCTGAAGCTTTCTTT. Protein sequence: CASSSQVQAEAFF.

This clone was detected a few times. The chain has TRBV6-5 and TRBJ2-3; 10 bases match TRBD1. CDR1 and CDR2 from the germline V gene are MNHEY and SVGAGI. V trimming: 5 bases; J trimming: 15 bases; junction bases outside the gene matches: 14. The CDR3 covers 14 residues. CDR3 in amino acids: CASSIGTGERLEYF. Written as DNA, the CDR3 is TGTGCCAGCAGTATAGGGACAGGGGAAAGGCTTGAATATTTT.

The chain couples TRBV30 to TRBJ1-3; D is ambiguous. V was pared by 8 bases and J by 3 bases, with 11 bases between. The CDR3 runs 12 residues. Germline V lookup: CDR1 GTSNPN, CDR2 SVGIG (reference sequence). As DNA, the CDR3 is TGTGCCCTGAGGGAGGTTGGAAACACCATATATTTT. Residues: CALREVGNTIYF.

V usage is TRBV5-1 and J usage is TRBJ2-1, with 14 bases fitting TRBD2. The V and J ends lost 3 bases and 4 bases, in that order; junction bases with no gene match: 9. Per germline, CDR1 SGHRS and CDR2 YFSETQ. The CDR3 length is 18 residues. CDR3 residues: CASSSGTSGGPLYNEQFF. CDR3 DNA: TGCGCCAGCAGCTCAGGGACTAGCGGGGGCCCTCTATACAATGAGCAGTTCTTC.

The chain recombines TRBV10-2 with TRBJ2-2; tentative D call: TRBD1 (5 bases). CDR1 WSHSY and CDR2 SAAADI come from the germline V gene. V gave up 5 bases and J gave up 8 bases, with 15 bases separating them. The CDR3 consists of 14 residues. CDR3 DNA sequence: TGCGCCAGCAGTTTAGGGGCCAGATTTGGGGAGCTGTTTTTT. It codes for CASSLGARFGELFF.

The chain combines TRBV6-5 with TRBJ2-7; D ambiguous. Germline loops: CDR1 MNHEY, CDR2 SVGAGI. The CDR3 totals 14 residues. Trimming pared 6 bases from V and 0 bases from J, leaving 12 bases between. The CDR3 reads CASSSDWSSYEQYF. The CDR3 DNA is TGTGCCAGCAGCTCAGACTGGAGCTCCTACGAGCAGTACTTC.

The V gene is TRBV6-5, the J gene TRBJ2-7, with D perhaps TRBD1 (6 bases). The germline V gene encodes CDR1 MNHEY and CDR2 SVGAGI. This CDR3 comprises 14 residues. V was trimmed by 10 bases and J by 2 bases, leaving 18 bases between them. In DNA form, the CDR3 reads TGTGCCACCACGAGGCAGGGGAAACCCTACGAGCAGTACTTC. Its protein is CATTRQGKPYEQYF.